The text below deals with one TCR beta chain. The CDR3 loop spans 15 amino acids. Trimming left V 5 bases short and J 4 bases short, with 14 bases between. In germline, CDR1 is SGHVS, CDR2 FQNEAQ. This specimen belongs to a study of T cell changes during pregnancy in multiple sclerosis. The repertoire was sequenced with immunoSEQ multiplex PCR; TCRdb's copy has only in-frame clones and lacks some. The repertoire consists of about 89,000 clones, with about 94% occurring once and the leading ten covering approximately 0.84%. The rearrangement joins TRBV7-8 to TRBJ1-4; no clear D. The TCR was taken from a female donor with multiple sclerosis, enrolled in a pregnancy study. The material was peripheral blood, obtained in the third trimester of pregnancy. This chain's CDR3 is CASSPRRPSNEKLFF. The DNA for the CDR3 is TGTGCCAGCAGCCCTCGACGTCCTAGTAATGAAAAACTGTTTTTT.